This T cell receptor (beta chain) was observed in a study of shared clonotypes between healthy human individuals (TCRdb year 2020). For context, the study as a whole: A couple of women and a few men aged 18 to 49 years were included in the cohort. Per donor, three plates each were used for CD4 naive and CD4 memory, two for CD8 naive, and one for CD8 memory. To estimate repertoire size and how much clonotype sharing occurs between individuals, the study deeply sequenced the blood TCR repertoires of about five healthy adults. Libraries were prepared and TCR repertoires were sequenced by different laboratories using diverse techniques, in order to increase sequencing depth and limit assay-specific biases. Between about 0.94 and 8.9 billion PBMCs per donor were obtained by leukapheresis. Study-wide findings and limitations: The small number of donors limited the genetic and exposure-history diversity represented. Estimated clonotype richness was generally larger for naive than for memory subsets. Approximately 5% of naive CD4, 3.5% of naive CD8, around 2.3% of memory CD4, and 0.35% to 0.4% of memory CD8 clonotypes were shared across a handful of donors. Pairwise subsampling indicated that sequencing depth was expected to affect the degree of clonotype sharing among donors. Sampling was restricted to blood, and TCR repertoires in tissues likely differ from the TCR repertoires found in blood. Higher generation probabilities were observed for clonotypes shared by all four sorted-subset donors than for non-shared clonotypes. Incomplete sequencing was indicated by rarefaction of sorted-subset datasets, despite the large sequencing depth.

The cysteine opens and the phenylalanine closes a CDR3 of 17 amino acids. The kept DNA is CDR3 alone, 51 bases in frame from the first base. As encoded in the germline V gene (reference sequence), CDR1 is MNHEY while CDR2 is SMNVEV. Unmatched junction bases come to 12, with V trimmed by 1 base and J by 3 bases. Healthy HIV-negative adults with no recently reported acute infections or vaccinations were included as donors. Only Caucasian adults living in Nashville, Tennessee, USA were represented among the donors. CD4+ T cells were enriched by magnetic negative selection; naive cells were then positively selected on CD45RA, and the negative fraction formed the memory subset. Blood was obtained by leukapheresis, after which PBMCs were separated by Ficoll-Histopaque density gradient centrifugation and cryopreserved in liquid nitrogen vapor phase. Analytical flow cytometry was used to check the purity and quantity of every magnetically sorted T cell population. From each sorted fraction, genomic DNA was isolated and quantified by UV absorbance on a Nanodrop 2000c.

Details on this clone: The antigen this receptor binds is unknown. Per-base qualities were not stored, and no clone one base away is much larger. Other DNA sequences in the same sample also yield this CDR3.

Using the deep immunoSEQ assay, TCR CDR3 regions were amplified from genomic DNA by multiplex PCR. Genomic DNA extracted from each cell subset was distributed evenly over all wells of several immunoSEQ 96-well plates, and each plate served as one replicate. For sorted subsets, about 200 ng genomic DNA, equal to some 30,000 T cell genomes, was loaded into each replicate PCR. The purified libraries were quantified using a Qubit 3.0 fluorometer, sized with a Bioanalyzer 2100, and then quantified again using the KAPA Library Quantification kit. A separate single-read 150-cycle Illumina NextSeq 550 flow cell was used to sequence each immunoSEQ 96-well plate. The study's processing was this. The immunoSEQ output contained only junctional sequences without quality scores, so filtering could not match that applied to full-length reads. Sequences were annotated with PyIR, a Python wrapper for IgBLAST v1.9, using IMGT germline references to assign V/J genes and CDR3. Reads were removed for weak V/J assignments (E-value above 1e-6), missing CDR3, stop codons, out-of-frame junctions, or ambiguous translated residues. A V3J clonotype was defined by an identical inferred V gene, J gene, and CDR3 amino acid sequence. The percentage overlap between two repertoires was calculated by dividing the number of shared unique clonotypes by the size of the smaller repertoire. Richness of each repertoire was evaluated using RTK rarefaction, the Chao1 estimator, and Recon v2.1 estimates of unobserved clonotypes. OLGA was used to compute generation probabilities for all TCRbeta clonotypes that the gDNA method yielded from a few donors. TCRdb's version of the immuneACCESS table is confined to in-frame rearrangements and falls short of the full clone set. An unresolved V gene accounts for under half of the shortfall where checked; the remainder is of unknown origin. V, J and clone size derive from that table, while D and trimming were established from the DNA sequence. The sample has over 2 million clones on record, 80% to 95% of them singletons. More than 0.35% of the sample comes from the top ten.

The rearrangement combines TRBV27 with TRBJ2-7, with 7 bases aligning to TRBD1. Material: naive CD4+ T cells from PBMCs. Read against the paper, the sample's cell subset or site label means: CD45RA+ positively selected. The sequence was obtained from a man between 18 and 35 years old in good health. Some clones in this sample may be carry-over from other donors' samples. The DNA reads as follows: TGTGCCAGCAGTTTATTTCTGGGCCAGGGGGATGGCTACGAGCAGTACTTC. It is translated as CASSLFLGQGDGYEQYF.